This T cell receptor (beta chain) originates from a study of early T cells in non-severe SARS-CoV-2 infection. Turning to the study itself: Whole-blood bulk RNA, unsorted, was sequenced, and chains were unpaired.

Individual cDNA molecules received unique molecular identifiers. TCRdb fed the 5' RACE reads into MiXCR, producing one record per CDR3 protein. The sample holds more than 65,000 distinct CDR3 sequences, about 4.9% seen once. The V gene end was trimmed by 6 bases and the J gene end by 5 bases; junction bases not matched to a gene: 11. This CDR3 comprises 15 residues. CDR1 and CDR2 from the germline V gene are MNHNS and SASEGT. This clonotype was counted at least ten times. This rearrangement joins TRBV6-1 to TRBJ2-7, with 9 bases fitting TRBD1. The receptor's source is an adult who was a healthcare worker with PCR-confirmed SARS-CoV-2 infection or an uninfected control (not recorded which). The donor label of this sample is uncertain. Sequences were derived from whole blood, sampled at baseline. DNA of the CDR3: TGTGCCAGCAGCTTAACGGGACAGGGTAGGAACGAGCAGTACTTC. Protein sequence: CASSLTGQGRNEQYF.